The 16 T cell receptor beta chains in this list originate from one sample, sequenced in a study of T cell responses to AZD1222 COVID-19 vaccine (TCRdb year 2021). Library construction relied on the immunoSEQ multiplex PCR assay. TCRdb re-hosts the immuneACCESS table, in-frame sequences only. Its copies lack some clones; in the studies checked, an unresolved V gene accounts for under half of them, and the cause for the rest is not known. The sample contains roughly 140,000 clones, more than 85% of them found a single time. Of the sample, just under 7% is held by the ten largest clones. The time point label corresponds to: sample from adult after SARS-CoV-2 infection, after symptom onset. The sequenced sample was peripheral blood, obtained after recovery from COVID-19. These receptors all come from an adult who had recovered from COVID-19.

Regarding this clone: This specimen includes other DNA sequences encoding the same CDR3. The J gene is TRBJ1-3, the V gene TRBV6-5; no reliable D call. This CDR3 contains 13 residues. Trimming removed 6 bases at V and 0 bases at J, with 6 bases between. Germline CDR1 reads MNHEY; CDR2 reads SVGAGI. Here the CDR3 DNA reads TGTGCCAGCAGACCCTTCTCTGGAAACACCATATATTTT. Its protein product is CASRPFSGNTIYF.

The rearrangement joins TRBV5-4 to TRBJ2-3; 11 bases agree with TRBD2. Germline V lookup: CDR1 SGHNT, CDR2 YYREEE (reference sequence). There are 18 residues in the CDR3. J was trimmed by 0 bases and V by 1 base; bases with no gene match: 7. The chain's CDR3 is CASSLLGSGGASTDTQYF. The CDR3 DNA is TGTGCCAGCAGCTTGTTGGGTAGCGGGGGGGCTAGCACAGATACGCAGTATTTT.

The rearrangement joins TRBV19 to TRBJ1-1; possible D gene TRBD1, 5 bases. Germline V gene lookup returns CDR1 LNHDA and CDR2 SQIVND (reference sequence). CDR3 size: 14 residues. Trimming removed 7 bases at V and 1 base at J, with 13 bases between. CDR3: CASTRGLPNTEAFF. The CDR3 DNA is TGTGCCAGTACGAGGGGACTTCCGAACACTGAAGCTTTCTTT. The variable domain in full, with the rest retrieved from reference TRBV19 and TRBJ1-1, is DGGITQSPKYLFRKEGQNVTLSCEQNLNHDAMYWYRQDPGQGLRLIYYSQIVNDFQKGDIAEGYSVSREKKESFPLTVTSAQKNPTAFYLCASTRGLPNTEAFFGQGTRLTVV.

The chain links TRBV5-1 to TRBJ1-4, with a possible D match to TRBD1 (5 bases). The CDR3 is made up of 14 amino acids. CDR1 and CDR2 (germline): SGHRS, YFSETQ. Trimming cost V 3 bases and J 2 bases, with 8 bases left between them. The CDR3 reads CASSWGGTNEKLFF. CDR3 DNA: TGCGCCAGCAGCTGGGGGGGTACTAATGAAAAACTGTTTTTT.

The rearrangement uses TRBV20-1 and TRBJ2-7; 7 positions match TRBD2. The CDR3 totals 11 residues. V trimming: 0 bases; J trimming: 9 bases; junction bases outside the gene matches: 2. From germline, CDR1 is DFQATT and CDR2 SNEGSKA (reference sequence). The CDR3 DNA sequence: TGCAGTGCTAGAGATCGGGAGGTGCAGTACTTC. Its protein product is CSARDREVQYF.

This chain links TRBV5-4 with TRBJ2-1; a possible D gene is TRBD2 (7 bases). This CDR3 has 15 residues. CDR1 SGHNT and CDR2 YYREEE come from the germline V gene (reference sequence). Trimming removed 4 bases from V and 5 bases from J, with 16 bases in between. The CDR3 nucleotides read TGTGCCAGCAGCCCGAGGAGGGGGGGTGACAATGAGCAGTTCTTC. Protein sequence: CASSPRRGGDNEQFF.

The rearrangement links TRBV2 to TRBJ1-2, with a possible D match to TRBD1 (5 bases). CDR1 and CDR2 (germline): SNHLY, FYNNEI. V shed 5 bases and J shed 8 bases, with 9 bases lying between them. The length of the CDR3 is 11 residues. The CDR3 DNA follows: TGTGCCAGCAGTCCTGGGGCAGGCTACACCTTC. This gives the protein CASSPGAGYTF.

The J gene is TRBJ2-5, the V gene TRBV5-5; TRBD2 agrees at 14 bases. The CDR3 is 18 amino acids. CDR1 and CDR2 (germline): SGHKS, YYEKEE (reference sequence). Trimming removed 4 bases from V and 3 bases from J; junction bases left unmatched: 11. In DNA form, the CDR3 reads TGTGCCAGCAGCCCCCCCCTGACTAGCGGGGGGGCCGAAGAGACCCAGTACTTC. Translating gives CASSPPLTSGGAEETQYF.

This clone was observed a single time. This chain links TRBV9 with TRBJ2-7; D call uncertain. The ends were cut back, 0 bases at V and 2 bases at J, with 9 bases in the middle. CDR1 SGDLS and CDR2 YYNGEE come from the germline V gene. The CDR3 length is 14 residues. The CDR3 sequence: CASSVEGFTYEQYF. DNA of the CDR3: TGTGCCAGCAGCGTAGAGGGCTTTACCTACGAGCAGTACTTC.

This sequence joins TRBV19 and TRBJ1-2, with TRBD1 as a possible D gene (5 bases). The CDR3 is 13 residues long. V lost 8 bases to trimming and J lost 3 bases, with 13 bases between them. CDR1 and CDR2 (germline): LNHDA, SQIVND (reference sequence). For the CDR3, the DNA is TGTGCCAGTTTAGGGGATTCTGACTATGGCTACACCTTC. As protein: CASLGDSDYGYTF.

The genes are TRBV5-5 and TRBJ2-3; D is undetermined. Trimming removed 0 bases from V and 0 bases from J, with 11 bases in between. This CDR3 spans 16 amino acids. Germline-derived CDR1 and CDR2 are SGHKS and YYEKEE (reference sequence). The CDR3 bases are TGTGCCAGCAGCTTGGACAGACAACCTAGCACAGATACGCAGTATTTT. It is translated as CASSLDRQPSTDTQYF.

The V gene is TRBV2, the J gene TRBJ1-4; a weak D match, TRBD1 (5 bases). V was shortened by 5 bases and J by 0 bases, with 16 bases between the two germline ends. Germline V CDR1 and CDR2: SNHLY, FYNNEI. The CDR3 sequence is 17 residues long. CDR3 amino acids: CASSPTRREATNEKLFF. DNA of the CDR3: TGTGCCAGCAGTCCCACCCGCAGGGAGGCAACTAATGAAAAACTGTTTTTT.

Regarding this clone: One end of the junction varies from germline; a read error may be responsible. The V and J genes are TRBV2 and TRBJ1-5, with D hard to call. The CDR3 has 13 amino acids. The V gene's germline CDR1 is SNHLY and CDR2 FYNNEI. CDR3 loop: CASRDGENQPQHF. The DNA for the CDR3 is TGTGCCAGCCGTGACGGGGAAAATCAGCCCCAGCATTTT.

This chain connects TRBV7-2 to TRBJ2-7; D may be TRBD1 or TRBD2 (6 bases each). V lost 1 base to trimming and J lost 6 bases, with 19 bases between them. The CDR3 extends over 16 amino acids. The germline CDR1 and CDR2 sequences are SGHTA and FQGNSA. CDR3 DNA: TGTGCCAGCAGCTTAGAGGGGGGCGGACTCTCCCGCGAGCAGTACTTC. Its translation: CASSLEGGGLSREQYF.

The chain joins TRBV6-5 to TRBJ1-4; 7 nucleotides align to TRBD1. This CDR3 is 15 amino acids long. The trim removed 6 bases at V and 5 bases at J, leaving 9 bases unmatched. Germline CDR1 reads MNHEY; CDR2 reads SVGAGI. CDR3 in DNA: TGTGCCAGCAGCCTAAATCCGACAGGGAATGAAAAACTGTTTTTT. It encodes CASSLNPTGNEKLFF.

The chain employs TRBV7-2 and TRBJ2-4, with D perhaps matching TRBD1 or TRBD2 (5 bases each). The CDR3 is 16 residues long. CDR1 is SGHTA, CDR2 FQGNSA, per germline. V lost 0 bases and J 0 bases, leaving 9 bases between the germline ends. CDR3 amino acids: CASSLARDLAKNIQYF. In DNA, the CDR3 is TGTGCCAGCAGCTTAGCGAGGGACCTAGCCAAAAACATTCAGTACTTC.